These 10 T cell receptor beta chains originate from one sample sequenced in a study of glioma-infiltrating T cells after dendritic cell vaccination. Using immunoSEQ multiplex PCR, the repertoire was profiled, and TCRdb retains in-frame clones only, with some absent. The table has 100,000 or so clones, around 80% seen once. Time point described: after dendritic cell vaccination, including at tumor progression/relapse. Sequences were derived from blood, sampled after dendritic cell vaccination. These receptors originate from a human donor with glioblastoma.

V gene TRBV6-5 combines with J gene TRBJ1-2, with D hard to call. Deletions cut 7 bases from V and 0 bases from J, with 9 bases between. The CDR3 runs to 13 residues. Germline CDR1 reads MNHEY; CDR2 reads SVGAGI. CDR3 sequence (DNA): TGTGCCAGCAAGACGGGAGCTAACTATGGCTACACCTTC. Amino acids: CASKTGANYGYTF.

This clone was detected once. The chain joins TRBV5-1 to TRBJ1-5, with 7 bases that match TRBD1. This CDR3 region has 14 residues. Germline V gives CDR1 SGHRS, CDR2 YFSETQ. The V and J ends lost 4 bases and 9 bases, in that order; junction bases with no gene match: 10. CDR3 amino acids: CASSLGQAEGPQHF. The CDR3 DNA follows: TGCGCCAGCAGCCTAGGACAGGCAGAGGGGCCCCAGCATTTT.

This clone was observed a few times. The V gene is TRBV6-1, the J gene TRBJ2-5; 9 bases agree with TRBD2. From germline, CDR1 is MNHNS and CDR2 SASEGT. CDR3 length: 15 amino acids. With 2 bases clipped from V and 4 bases from J, the junction kept 5 bases outside the gene matches. The CDR3 spells CASSERRGGRETQYF. Written as DNA, the CDR3 is TGTGCCAGCAGTGAAAGGCGGGGGGGCCGAGAGACCCAGTACTTC.

The rearrangement links TRBV19 to TRBJ1-2; 7 bases fit TRBD1. Germline V gives CDR1 LNHDA, CDR2 SQIVND (reference sequence). The CDR3 contains 11 residues. J was trimmed by 8 bases and V by 11 bases; bases with no gene match: 8. In DNA, the CDR3 is TGTGCCGACGACAGGGTTCGGGGCTACACCTTC. Encoded protein: CADDRVRGYTF.

The J gene is TRBJ2-2, the V gene TRBV5-1; 12 nucleotides line up with TRBD2. V was clipped by 2 bases and J by 7 bases; unmatched bases: 12. Germline CDR1 and CDR2: SGHRS and YFSETQ. The CDR3 loop spans 18 amino acids. Here the CDR3 DNA reads TGCGCCAGCAGCTTACCCCTTAGGACTAGCGGGAAGGTCGGGGAGCTGTTTTTT. This gives the protein CASSLPLRTSGKVGELFF.

J is TRBJ1-2 and V is TRBV9; 10 nucleotides agree with TRBD1. The ends lost 5 bases at V and 0 bases at J; junction bases unmatched: 10. The CDR3 covers 17 residues. Per germline, CDR1 SGDLS and CDR2 YYNGEE. The CDR3 region is CASSPRGDRGANYGYTF. The CDR3 DNA follows: TGTGCCAGCAGTCCCCGAGGGGACAGGGGAGCTAACTATGGCTACACCTTC.

This rearrangement joins TRBV6-1 to TRBJ2-1; a weak D match, TRBD1 (6 bases). The length of the CDR3 is 15 residues. V lost 4 bases to trimming and J lost 4 bases, with 14 bases between them. The germline gives CDR1 MNHNS, CDR2 SASEGT. The CDR3 protein is CASSGAGATYNEQFF. The DNA for the CDR3 is TGTGCCAGCAGTGGGGCAGGGGCAACTTACAATGAGCAGTTCTTC.

In its sample, this clone was seen a few times. J is TRBJ2-5 and V is TRBV2, with 9 nucleotides matching TRBD2. With V trimmed by 5 bases and J by 5 bases, 9 bases remained unmatched. The CDR3 has 15 residues. Looked up from germline, CDR1 is SNHLY and CDR2 is FYNNEI. CDR3 sequence (DNA): TGTGCCAGCAGTTACCGCGGGAGGGCCCCTGAGACCCAGTACTTC. The encoded protein is CASSYRGRAPETQYF.

The chain combines TRBV29-1 with TRBJ2-1; a possible D gene is TRBD1 (6 bases). Germline CDR1 reads SQVTM; CDR2 reads ANQGSEA. V lost 4 bases and J 6 bases, leaving 10 bases between the germline ends. This CDR3 region has 12 residues. CDR3 amino acids: CSVVRGGNEQFF. The CDR3 bases are TGCAGCGTTGTCAGAGGGGGCAATGAGCAGTTCTTC.

This chain joins TRBV6-1 and TRBJ1-1; D ambiguous. CDR1 MNHNS and CDR2 SASEGT come from the germline V gene. This CDR3 contains 13 residues. V lost 4 bases, J lost 1 base, and 7 bases lay in between. CDR3 DNA sequence: TGTGCCAGCAGTGTATTAGCGAACACTGAAGCTTTCTTT. Translation: CASSVLANTEAFF.